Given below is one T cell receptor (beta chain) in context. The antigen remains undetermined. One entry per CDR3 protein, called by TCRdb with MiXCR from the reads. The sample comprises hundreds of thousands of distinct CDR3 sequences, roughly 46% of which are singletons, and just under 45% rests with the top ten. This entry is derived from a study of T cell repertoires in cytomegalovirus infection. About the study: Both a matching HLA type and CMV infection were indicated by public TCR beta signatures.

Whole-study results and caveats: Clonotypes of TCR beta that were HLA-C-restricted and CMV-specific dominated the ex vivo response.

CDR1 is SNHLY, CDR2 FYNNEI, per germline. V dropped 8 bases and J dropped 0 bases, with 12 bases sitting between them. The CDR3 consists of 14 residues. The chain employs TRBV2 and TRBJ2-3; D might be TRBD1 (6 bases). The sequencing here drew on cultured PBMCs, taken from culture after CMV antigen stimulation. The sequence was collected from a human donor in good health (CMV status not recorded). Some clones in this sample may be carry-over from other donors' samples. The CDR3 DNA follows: TGTGCCAGCCTTGGACAGATTAGCACAGATACGCAGTATTTT. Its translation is CASLGQISTDTQYF.